This T cell receptor beta chain was sequenced during a study of blood T cell repertoires in COVID-19. Study at large: From the United States, Italy and Spain came samples of acute and convalescent COVID-19. In each case, the material was cDNA or gDNA derived from T cells, B-cell-depleted T cells, or PBMCs.

This CDR3 is 13 amino acids long. From germline, CDR1 is MDHEN and CDR2 SYDVKM. Trimming took 2 bases from V and 2 from J, leaving 6 bases between them. Per the original methods: The assay estimated nucleated cells by amplifying reference gene primers. Produced via immunoSEQ multiplex PCR; TCRdb's table is partial and in-frame only. From that table come the V and J calls and clone size; the DNA was used to work out D and trimming. Among 80,000 to 100,000 clones listed, roughly nine tenths were seen once. This clonotype was sampled from a human donor with active COVID-19. The donor label of this sample is uncertain. The chain joins TRBV28 to TRBJ1-2; D is ambiguous. The sample comprised peripheral blood. The CDR3 region has the DNA TGTGCCAGCAGTTTAGCCACAAACTATGGCTACACCTTC. It specifies CASSLATNYGYTF.